What follows are 18 T cell receptor beta chains derived from one specimen sequenced in a study of Ad26.COV2.S vaccination and SARS-CoV-2 variants. Assay: immunoSEQ multiplex PCR; the TCRdb copy retains only in-frame clones and omits some. The sample shows 350,000 to 450,000 clones, approximately 83% of them seen only once. Indicated treatment: approximately 18 received Ad26.COV2.S at low or high dose, single or two shots; about 5 received placebo; per-sample allocation not given. On day 63 after the first injection, vaccine and placebo recipients gave samples. The sequencing used peripheral blood, collected in a trial of Ad26.COV2.S vaccine versus placebo. The receptors were gathered from a person aged 18-65 years who received the Ad26.COV2.S COVID-19 vaccine or a placebo.

In this sample, this clone turned up once. This sequence joins TRBV7-2 and TRBJ1-5; 8 bases are a match to TRBD1. There are 15 residues in the CDR3. Germline CDR1 and CDR2: SGHTA and FQGNSA. After removal of 5 bases from V and 6 bases from J, the junction contained 9 bases not matched to a gene. This CDR3 is CASSLGTGDLQPQHF. DNA of the CDR3: TGTGCCAGCAGCCTAGGGACAGGAGACCTTCAGCCCCAGCATTTT.

The chain combines TRBV2 with TRBJ2-3; 14 bases fit TRBD2. The CDR3 contains 16 residues. V lost 4 bases, J lost 4 bases, and 4 bases stayed unmatched. Germline V gene lookup returns CDR1 SNHLY and CDR2 FYNNEI. CDR3 amino acids: CASSGGTSGSPDTQYF. In nucleotides, the CDR3 is TGTGCCAGCAGTGGGGGGACTAGCGGGAGCCCAGATACGCAGTATTTT.

V gene TRBV4-1 combines with J gene TRBJ1-6, with D maybe TRBD1 (5 bases). V was cut by 6 bases and J by 0 bases, with 18 bases left in between. The V gene's germline CDR1 is MGHRA and CDR2 YSYEKL. The CDR3 spans 18 residues. As DNA, the CDR3 is TGCGCCAGCAGACACCTGGGGCAGAGGAGCTCCTATAATTCACCCCTCCACTTT. It codes for CASRHLGQRSSYNSPLHF.

The CDR3 spells CSVERGSNQPQHF. The CDR3 coding sequence is TGCAGCGTTGAGAGGGGGAGCAATCAGCCCCAGCATTTT. This rearrangement joins TRBV29-1 to TRBJ1-5; D perhaps matches TRBD1 (6 bases). The CDR3 totals 13 residues. CDR1 is SQVTM and CDR2 is ANQGSEA in the germline V gene. Trimming left V 3 bases short and J 1 base short, with 7 bases between.

Points on this clone: Distinct nucleotide sequences in the sample also encode this CDR3. V usage is TRBV5-1 and J usage is TRBJ2-2; the D gene is possibly TRBD1 (7 bases). V lost 1 base and J lost 2, with 9 bases in between. This CDR3 has 15 residues. Germline loops: CDR1 SGHRS, CDR2 YFSETQ. In nucleotides, the CDR3 is TGCGCCAGCAGCTTGCAGGGGGGTAACACCGGGGAGCTGTTTTTT. Translated, it gives CASSLQGGNTGELFF.

This chain connects TRBV11-3 to TRBJ2-1; no definite D call. Looked up from germline, CDR1 is SGHNT and CDR2 is YENEEA. Between the trimmed V and J ends, which lost 6 bases and 3 bases, there was a span of 9 bases. The CDR3 length is 13 residues. The CDR3 bases are TGTGCCAGCAGTTCTAGACTCTACAATGAGCAGTTCTTC. Its protein product is CASSSRLYNEQFF.

The chain combines TRBV9 with TRBJ1-1; tentative D call: TRBD1 (5 bases). Germline lookup yields CDR1 SGDLS and CDR2 YYNGEE. The CDR3 is made up of 13 amino acids. Trimming removed 0 bases from V and 3 bases from J, with 6 bases in between. The CDR3 is CASSVVRDTEAFF. In DNA form, the CDR3 reads TGTGCCAGCAGCGTAGTCAGGGACACTGAAGCTTTCTTT.

V and J are TRBV2 and TRBJ2-1, with TRBD2 matching 7 bases. Per the germline V gene, CDR1 is SNHLY and CDR2 is FYNNEI. After removal of 1 base from V and 9 bases from J, the junction contained 9 bases not matched to a gene. This CDR3 spans 15 amino acids. CDR3 sequence reads: CASSEGLAAGTEQFF. The CDR3, as DNA: TGTGCCAGCAGTGAAGGGCTAGCGGCGGGGACTGAGCAGTTCTTC. The full variable domain, rest sourced from reference TRBV2 and TRBJ2-1, is EPEVTQTPSHQVTQMGQEVILRCVPISNHLYFYWYRQILGQKVEFLVSFYNNEISEKSEIFDDQFSVERPDGSNFTLKIRSTKLEDSAMYFCASSEGLAAGTEQFFGPGTRLTVL.

The chain recombines TRBV18 with TRBJ2-1, with 11 bases fitting TRBD1. The CDR3 is 16 amino acids. Germline CDR1 and CDR2: KGHSH and LQKENI. With V trimmed by 5 bases and J by 8 bases, 11 bases remained unmatched. The CDR3 here is CASSSYRDRGGDEQFF. CDR3 coding DNA: TGTGCCAGCTCATCATACCGGGACAGGGGGGGAGATGAGCAGTTCTTC.

The chain has TRBV5-1 and TRBJ2-3; TRBD2 matches 11 bases. Trimming took 4 bases from V and 6 from J; bases not matched to a gene: 10. In germline, CDR1 is SGHRS, CDR2 YFSETQ. This CDR3 has 16 amino acids. The CDR3 DNA follows: TGCGCCAGCAGCCCACCGACTAGCGGGGACTCCGATACGCAGTATTTT. The encoded protein is CASSPPTSGDSDTQYF.

The rearrangement joins TRBV10-3 to TRBJ1-2; D is undetermined. The germline gives CDR1 ENHRY, CDR2 SYGVKD. This CDR3 spans 13 amino acids. The V and J ends lost 5 bases and 6 bases respectively, with 13 bases between them. CDR3 DNA sequence: TGTGCCATCAGTCTCGGAAAGTCGGATGGCTACACCTTC. Protein product: CAISLGKSDGYTF.

This chain joins TRBV7-9 and TRBJ2-5, with D possibly TRBD2 on 5 matching bases. The CDR3 contains 10 residues. CDR1 is SEHNR and CDR2 is FQNEAQ in the germline V gene (reference sequence). V shed 5 bases and J shed 7 bases, with 5 bases lying between them. CDR3 loop: CASSRGTQYF. CDR3 nucleotide sequence: TGTGCCAGCAGCCGGGGGACCCAGTACTTC.

The genes are TRBV6-5 and TRBJ1-2; 8 bases are a match to TRBD1. CDR1 and CDR2 from the germline V gene are MNHEY and SVGAGI. CDR3 size: 14 residues. V lost 2 bases, J lost 8 bases, and 7 bases stayed unmatched. CDR3 coding DNA: TGTGCCAGCAGTTACGGACAGGGAATCAGCGGCTACACCTTC. It encodes CASSYGQGISGYTF.

The chain carries TRBV6-6 and TRBJ1-2; unclear D gene. The germline CDR1 and CDR2 sequences are MNHNY and SVGAGI (reference sequence). The V end lost 2 bases, the J end lost 2 bases, and 6 bases lay between the germline ends. This CDR3 is 13 amino acids long. CDR3 protein: CASSYDENYGYTF. The CDR3 region has the DNA TGTGCCAGCAGTTACGACGAGAACTATGGCTACACCTTC.

This clone was seen a handful of times. The V call is TRBV5-1, the J call TRBJ1-4; 10 nucleotides align to TRBD1. Germline V gives CDR1 SGHRS, CDR2 YFSETQ. V gave up 2 bases and J gave up 6 bases; unmatched junction bases: 4. The CDR3 contains 15 residues. CDR3 amino acids: CASSLFGQGDEKLFF. In DNA form, the CDR3 reads TGCGCCAGCAGCTTATTCGGACAGGGGGATGAAAAACTGTTTTTT.

The gene calls are TRBV11-2 and TRBJ2-7, with 10 positions matching TRBD2. This CDR3 has 14 amino acids. Germline V gene lookup returns CDR1 SGHAT and CDR2 FQNNGV. Germline trimming cut 4 bases from V and 4 bases from J; bases unmatched to any gene: 4. This chain's CDR3 is CASSWSGGAYEQYF. The CDR3, as DNA: TGTGCCAGCAGCTGGAGCGGGGGGGCTTACGAGCAGTACTTC.

This clone was seen just once. V and J are TRBV27 and TRBJ1-6; D call uncertain. Germline CDR1 MNHEY, CDR2 SMNVEV (reference sequence). This CDR3 spans 14 amino acids. V lost 6 bases and J lost 10, with 16 bases in between. For the CDR3, the DNA is TGTGCCAGCAGACCCGGACTTCTCGGGTCACCCCTCCACTTT. It specifies CASRPGLLGSPLHF.

This chain connects TRBV11-3 to TRBJ2-2; the match to TRBD2 covers 12 bases. With V trimmed by 5 bases and J by 5 bases, 9 bases remained unmatched. This CDR3 comprises 17 residues. Germline-derived CDR1 and CDR2 are SGHNT and YENEEA. CDR3: CASSTRLAGVRTGELFF. The CDR3 bases are TGTGCCAGCAGCACACGACTAGCGGGAGTGCGTACCGGGGAGCTGTTTTTT.